The clone carrying this T cell receptor (beta chain) appeared a single time. Its specificity is not known. The authors ran the assay at deep level. Assay used: immunoSEQ multiplex PCR; TCRdb lists only in-frame clones, some missing. The data contain about 610,000 clones, roughly 97% of them singletons. This entry comes from a study of shared clonotypes between healthy human individuals. Partitioning of CD4+ cells yielded a CD45RA+ naive subset and a CD45RA-negative memory subset. Overall study results and limits: Generation of non-shared clonotypes was less probable than generation of clonotypes shared by all four donors. Naive CD4 clonotypes overlapped across several donors at about 5%.

Sequenced input: naive CD4+ T cells sorted from blood. Noted subset: CD45RA+ positively selected. The receptor was isolated from a woman between 25 and 40 years old in good health.

The CDR3 spells CASSGIRGQGIDYGYTF. As DNA, the CDR3 is TGCGCCAGCAGCGGTATCAGGGGGCAGGGTATAGACTATGGCTACACCTTC. This chain uses TRBV10-2 with TRBJ1-2; TRBD1 matches 8 bases. The CDR3 consists of 17 residues. Germline values: CDR1 WSHSY, CDR2 SAAADI. V lost 6 bases to trimming and J lost 3 bases; unmatched junction nucleotides: 15.